This TCR beta chain came from a study of CD8 T cells in Susac syndrome. Sequencing of TCR beta covered CD8+ and CD4+ T cells obtained from blood. The study used treatment-naive patients who had stable or active relapsing-remitting disease as multiple sclerosis controls. The TEMRA cells underwent FACS enrichment, while the CD8+ and CD4+ T cells underwent negative isolation. V lost 7 bases, J lost 0 bases, and 13 bases lay in between. The CDR3 contains 15 residues. When the RNA was reverse transcribed, random hexamers were used with an input of 0.5 to 1 ug. An immunoSEQ multiplex PCR amplified TCR beta CDR3 over 54 Vbeta and 13 Jbeta. TCRdb processed the immunoSEQ multiplex PCR reads anew with MiXCR; each CDR3 protein has one entry. In the table there are approximately 150,000 distinct CDR3 sequences, around 96% of which are singletons.

This TCR was recovered from a human donor with multiple sclerosis. What was sequenced was CD4+ T cells from PBMCs. This sequence joins TRBV12-3 or TRBV12-4 and TRBJ1-3, with D perhaps matching TRBD1 (5 bases). Here the CDR3 DNA reads TGTGCCAGCAATCGGGACGGGGGCTCTGGAAACACCATATATTTT. This encodes CASNRDGGSGNTIYF.